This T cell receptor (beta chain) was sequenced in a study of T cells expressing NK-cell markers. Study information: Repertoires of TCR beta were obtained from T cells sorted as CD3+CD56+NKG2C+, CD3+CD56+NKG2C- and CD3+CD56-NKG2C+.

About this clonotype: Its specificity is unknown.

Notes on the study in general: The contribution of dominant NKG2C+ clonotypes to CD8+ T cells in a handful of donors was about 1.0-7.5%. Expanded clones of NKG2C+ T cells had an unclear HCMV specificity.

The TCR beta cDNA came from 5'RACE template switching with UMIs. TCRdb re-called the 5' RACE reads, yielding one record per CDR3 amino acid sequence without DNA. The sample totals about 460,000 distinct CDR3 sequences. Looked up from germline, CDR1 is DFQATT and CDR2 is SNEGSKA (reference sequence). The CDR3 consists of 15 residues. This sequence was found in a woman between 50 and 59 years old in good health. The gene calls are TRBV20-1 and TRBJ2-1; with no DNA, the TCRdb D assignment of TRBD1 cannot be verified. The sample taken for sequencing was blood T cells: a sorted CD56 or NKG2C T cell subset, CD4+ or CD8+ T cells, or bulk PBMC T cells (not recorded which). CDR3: CSATRGTVSYNEQFF.